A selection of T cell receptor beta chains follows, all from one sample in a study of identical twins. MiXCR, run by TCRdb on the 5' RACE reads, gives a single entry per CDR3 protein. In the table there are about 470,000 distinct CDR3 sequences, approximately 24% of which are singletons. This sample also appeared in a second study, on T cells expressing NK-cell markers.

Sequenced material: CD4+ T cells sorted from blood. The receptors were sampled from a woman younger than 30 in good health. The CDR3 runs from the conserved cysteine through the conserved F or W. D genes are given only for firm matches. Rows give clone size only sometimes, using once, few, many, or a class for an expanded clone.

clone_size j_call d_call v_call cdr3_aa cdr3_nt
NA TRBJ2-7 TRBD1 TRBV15 CATSRARTGVESYEQYF TGTGCCACCAGCAGAGCCCGGACAGGGGTTGAATCCTACGAGCAGTACTTC
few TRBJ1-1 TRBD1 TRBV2 CASSLGDRGNGEAFF TGTGCCAGCAGTCTTGGGGACAGGGGAAATGGTGAAGCTTTCTTT
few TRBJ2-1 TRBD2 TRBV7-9 CASSWGIRGLAYNEQFF TGTGCCAGCAGCTGGGGGATAAGGGGACTAGCCTACAATGAGCAGTTCTTC
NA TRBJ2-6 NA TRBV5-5 CASSLSGDGANVLTF TGTGCCAGCAGCTTGTCGGGGGATGGGGCCAACGTCCTGACTTTC
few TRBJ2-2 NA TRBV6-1 CASSRRSVTGELFF TGTGCCAGCAGTAGGAGGAGCGTCACCGGGGAGCTGTTTTTT
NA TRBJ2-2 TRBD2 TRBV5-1 CASSATTSGSRYTGELFF TGCGCCAGCAGCGCGACGACTAGCGGGAGTAGATACACCGGGGAGCTGTTTTTT
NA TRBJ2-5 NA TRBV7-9 CASRKKETQYF TGTGCCAGCAGAAAAAAAGAGACCCAGTACTTC
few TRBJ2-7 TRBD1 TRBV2 CASSPDRTGSF TGTGCCAGCAGTCCCGACCGGACAGGGAGCTTC
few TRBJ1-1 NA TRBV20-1 CSATGTLNTEAFF TGCAGTGCTACCGGGACTTTGAACACTGAAGCTTTCTTT
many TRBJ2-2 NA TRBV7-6 CASSLRPASNTGELFF TGTGCCAGCAGCTTACGACCAGCTTCGAACACCGGGGAGCTGTTTTTT
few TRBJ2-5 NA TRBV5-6 CASSAQGLQETQYF TGTGCCAGCAGCGCGCAGGGTTTACAAGAGACCCAGTACTTC
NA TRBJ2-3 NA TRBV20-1 CSAYPGRTDTQYF TGCAGTGCTTATCCAGGGCGCACAGATACGCAGTATTTT
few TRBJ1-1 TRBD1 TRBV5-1 CASSDQGAGTEAFF TGCGCCAGCAGCGACCAGGGGGCAGGCACTGAAGCTTTCTTT
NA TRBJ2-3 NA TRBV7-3 CASSRDPGPARDTQYF TGTGCCAGCAGCCGGGACCCAGGCCCAGCTCGAGATACGCAGTATTTT
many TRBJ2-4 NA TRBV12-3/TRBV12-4 CASSPRGARGAKNIQYF TGTGCCAGCAGTCCCCGGGGTGCCAGGGGAGCCAAAAACATTCAGTACTTC
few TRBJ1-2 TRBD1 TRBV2 CARRDRGPYGYTF TGTGCCAGAAGGGACAGGGGACCGTATGGCTACACCTTC
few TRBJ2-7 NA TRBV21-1 CASSKAVGYNTYEQYF TGTGCCAGCAGCAAAGCGGTGGGGTATAACACCTACGAGCAGTACTTC
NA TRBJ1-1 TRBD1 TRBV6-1 CASIGTANTEAFF TGTGCCAGCATAGGGACAGCCAACACTGAAGCTTTCTTT
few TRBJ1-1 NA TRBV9 CASGLTPMNTEAFF TGTGCCAGCGGGTTGACACCCATGAACACTGAAGCTTTCTTT
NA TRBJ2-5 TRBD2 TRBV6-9 CASSPEAGGGKETQYF TGTGCCAGCAGTCCTGAAGCGGGGGGCGGCAAAGAGACCCAGTACTTC
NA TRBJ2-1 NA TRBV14 CASSYNSRWTSTKDEQFF TGTGCCAGCAGCTATAATAGCCGTTGGACGTCGACAAAGGATGAGCAGTTCTTC
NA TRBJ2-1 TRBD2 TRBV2 CASNAGASGNNEQFF TGTGCCAGCAACGCTGGGGCTAGCGGGAACAATGAGCAGTTCTTC
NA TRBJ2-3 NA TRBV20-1 CSARDTGDREVYTQYF TGCAGTGCTAGAGATACCGGCGACAGGGAGGTGTATACGCAGTATTTT
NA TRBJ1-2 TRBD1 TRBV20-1 CSARDRQGFGYTF TGCAGTGCTAGAGATCGACAGGGCTTCGGCTACACCTTC
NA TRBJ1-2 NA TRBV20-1 CSAPSRGDGYTF TGCAGTGCTCCCTCTCGGGGAGATGGCTACACCTTC
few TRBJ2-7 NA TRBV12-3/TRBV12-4 CASSPRGLTYEQYF TGTGCCAGCAGTCCGAGAGGACTTACCTACGAGCAGTACTTC
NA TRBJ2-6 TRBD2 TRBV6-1 CASSRTSGSAGANVLTF TGTGCCAGCAGCAGGACTAGCGGGAGTGCTGGGGCCAACGTCCTGACTTTC
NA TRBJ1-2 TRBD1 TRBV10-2 CASSDRGTGDYGYTF TGCGCCAGCAGTGATCGGGGGACAGGTGACTATGGCTACACCTTC
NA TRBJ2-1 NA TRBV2 CASSEWGAPYNEQFF TGTGCCAGCAGTGAATGGGGGGCACCCTACAATGAGCAGTTCTTC
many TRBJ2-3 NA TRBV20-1 CSAGPGTLRTDTQYF TGCAGTGCCGGCCCCGGGACCCTTCGCACAGATACGCAGTATTTT
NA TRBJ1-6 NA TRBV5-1 CASSLDGIYSGSPLHF TGCGCCAGCAGCTTGGACGGGATTTACTCTGGTTCACCCCTCCACTTT
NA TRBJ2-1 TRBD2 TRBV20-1 CSARDRLAGERFF TGCAGTGCTAGAGACAGACTAGCGGGAGAGCGGTTCTTC
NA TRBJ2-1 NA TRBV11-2 CASSFPPHHSYNEQFF TGTGCCAGCAGCTTCCCCCCCCACCACTCCTACAATGAGCAGTTCTTC
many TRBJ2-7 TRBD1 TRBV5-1 CASSLGDRDYNEQYF TGCGCCAGCAGCTTGGGGGACAGGGATTACAACGAGCAGTACTTC
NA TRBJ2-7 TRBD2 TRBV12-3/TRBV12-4 CASRTGGEQYF TGTGCCAGTAGAACGGGGGGAGAGCAGTACTTC